The 2 T cell receptor beta chains below were found in one sample sequenced in a study of T cells in women clearing cervical HPV infection. Profiling relied on immunoSEQ multiplex PCR, and the TCRdb table lists in-frame clones only, not all of them. This sample's table reports approximately 18,000 clones. Material for sequencing was blood buffy coat. The source is a woman aged 18 to 75 with a cervical HPV16 infection that either progressed to CIN3+ or cleared (not recorded which).

As regards this clone: The read terminates 3 residues before the CDR3 end, so the remaining end is supplied by the germline J gene. This sequence joins TRBV28 and TRBJ2-5, with D unclear. CDR3 length: 14 amino acids. The V and J ends lost 6 bases and 2 bases respectively, with 13 bases between them. CDR1 and CDR2 (germline): MDHEN, SYDVKM. The CDR3 region is CASSSETTQETQYF. The DNA read from the CDR3 is TGTGCCAGCAGCTCGGAGACAACGCAAGAGACC.

To note about this clone: The read ends 3 residues before the CDR3 terminus; that terminus is restored from the germline J gene. The V gene is TRBV10-3, the J gene TRBJ1-1; TRBD1 aligns across 9 bases. V dropped 6 bases and J dropped 6; count of bases not matched to a gene: 5. The germline CDR1 and CDR2 sequences are ENHRY and SYGVKD. This CDR3 spans 13 amino acids. The CDR3 bases that were read are TGTGCCATCAGCGGGACAGGGTTTTCTGAA. Residues: CAISGTGFSE. The complete CDR3 sequence is CAISGTGFSEAFF.